Listed below are T cell receptor beta chains from one sample, sequenced in a study of blood T cell repertoires in COVID-19. Produced via immunoSEQ multiplex PCR; TCRdb's table is partial and in-frame only. The table shows about 230,000 clones, with roughly nine tenths occurring only once. The specimen was PBMCs or T cells enriched from blood (not recorded which). The origin of the receptors is a woman aged 50 to 60 in a cohort exposed to, infected with or recovered from COVID-19 (not recorded which). Both conserved end residues are part of each CDR3. D genes are given only for firm matches. Clone size is stated in some rows and not others, as once, few, many or a class when expanded.

CDR3 protein: CASSSRTGGWNEQFF
CDR3 DNA: TGTGCCAGCAGCTCTCGGACAGGTGGCTGGAATGAGCAGTTCTTC
clone size: NA
D gene: TRBD1
J gene: TRBJ2-1
V gene: TRBV11-3

CDR3 protein: CASMTGYLTEAFF
CDR3 DNA: TGTGCCAGTATGACAGGATACCTCACTGAAGCTTTCTTT
clone size: NA
D gene: NA
J gene: TRBJ1-1
V gene: TRBV28

CDR3 protein: CSASEQIGTEAFF
CDR3 DNA: TGCAGTGCTAGTGAACAGATCGGCACTGAAGCTTTCTTT
clone size: NA
D gene: NA
J gene: TRBJ1-1
V gene: TRBV20-1

CDR3 protein: CASSYGQGLYEQFF
CDR3 DNA: TGTGCCAGCAGTTACGGTCAGGGCCTCTATGAGCAGTTCTTC
clone size: NA
D gene: NA
J gene: TRBJ2-1
V gene: TRBV6-5

CDR3 protein: CASSVFPGGYEQYF
CDR3 DNA: TGTGCCAGCAGCGTTTTTCCAGGGGGCTACGAGCAGTACTTC
clone size: NA
D gene: TRBD1
J gene: TRBJ2-7
V gene: TRBV9

CDR3 protein: CSGLDNQETQYF
CDR3 DNA: TGCAGCGGATTAGACAACCAAGAGACCCAGTACTTC
clone size: NA
D gene: NA
J gene: TRBJ2-5
V gene: TRBV29-1

CDR3 protein: CAWSRYGGLGNTIYF
CDR3 DNA: TGTGCCTGGAGTAGATACGGGGGGCTCGGAAACACCATATATTTT
clone size: NA
D gene: NA
J gene: TRBJ1-3
V gene: TRBV30

CDR3 protein: CASKAWTGGRMNTEAFF
CDR3 DNA: TGTGCCAGCAAAGCCTGGACAGGGGGTAGGATGAACACTGAAGCTTTCTTT
clone size: NA
D gene: TRBD1
J gene: TRBJ1-1
V gene: TRBV27

CDR3 protein: CASETGNTEAFF
CDR3 DNA: TGTGCCAGCGAAACAGGTAACACTGAAGCTTTCTTT
clone size: few
D gene: NA
J gene: TRBJ1-1
V gene: TRBV18

CDR3 protein: CASSSRGWYGYTF
CDR3 DNA: TGTGCCAGCAGTTCCCGGGGGTGGTATGGCTACACCTTC
clone size: NA
D gene: NA
J gene: TRBJ1-2
V gene: TRBV28

CDR3 protein: CASSVGTGDSNQPQHF
CDR3 DNA: TGTGCCAGCAGCGTAGGTACAGGGGATAGCAATCAGCCCCAGCATTTT
clone size: NA
D gene: TRBD1
J gene: TRBJ1-5
V gene: TRBV9

CDR3 protein: CASSLPGAYNEQFF
CDR3 DNA: TGTGCCAGCAGCTTACCAGGGGCCTACAATGAGCAGTTCTTC
clone size: NA
D gene: NA
J gene: TRBJ2-1
V gene: TRBV7-2

CDR3 protein: CASRTMGGSGKVKLYGYTF
CDR3 DNA: TGTGCCAGCAGGACTATGGGGGGGAGTGGGAAGGTCAAGCTCTATGGCTACACCTTC
clone size: NA
D gene: NA
J gene: TRBJ1-2
V gene: TRBV9

CDR3 protein: CASTKLAGGVYEQFF
CDR3 DNA: TGTGCCAGCACCAAACTAGCGGGGGGCGTATATGAGCAGTTCTTC
clone size: NA
D gene: TRBD2
J gene: TRBJ2-1
V gene: TRBV28

CDR3 protein: CASSVGGLPGDTQYF
CDR3 DNA: TGTGCCAGCAGCGTAGGGGGACTCCCCGGGGATACGCAGTATTTT
clone size: NA
D gene: NA
J gene: TRBJ2-3
V gene: TRBV9

CDR3 protein: CASSHRGFGNTIYF
CDR3 DNA: TGTGCCAGCAGTCACCGGGGATTTGGAAACACCATATATTTT
clone size: NA
D gene: NA
J gene: TRBJ1-3
V gene: TRBV27

CDR3 protein: CATSDAKRGRSYEQYF
CDR3 DNA: TGTGCCACCAGTGATGCGAAGCGGGGGCGCTCCTACGAGCAGTACTTC
clone size: NA
D gene: TRBD2
J gene: TRBJ2-7
V gene: TRBV24-1

CDR3 protein: CASSYYQGEQYF
CDR3 DNA: TGTGCCAGCAGTTACTACCAGGGCGAGCAGTACTTC
clone size: NA
D gene: NA
J gene: TRBJ2-7
V gene: TRBV6-5

CDR3 protein: CASSSGVNTGELFF
CDR3 DNA: TGTGCCAGCAGCTCCGGGGTGAACACCGGGGAGCTGTTTTTT
clone size: once
D gene: NA
J gene: TRBJ2-2
V gene: TRBV5-5

CDR3 protein: CAISAGVSTDTQYF
CDR3 DNA: TGTGCCATCTCGGCGGGCGTTAGCACAGATACGCAGTATTTT
clone size: NA
D gene: NA
J gene: TRBJ2-3
V gene: TRBV10-3

CDR3 protein: CASSLARGLAGNTGELFF
CDR3 DNA: TGTGCCAGCAGCTTAGCGAGGGGGCTAGCGGGGAACACCGGGGAGCTGTTTTTT
clone size: NA
D gene: NA
J gene: TRBJ2-2
V gene: TRBV11-3

CDR3 protein: CASSRRLAGEEQYF
CDR3 DNA: TGTGCCAGCAGTCGAAGACTAGCGGGAGAAGAGCAGTACTTC
clone size: NA
D gene: TRBD2
J gene: TRBJ2-7
V gene: TRBV4-2

CDR3 protein: CSAWRGSNYGYTF
CDR3 DNA: TGCAGCGCATGGAGAGGATCTAACTATGGCTACACCTTC
clone size: NA
D gene: NA
J gene: TRBJ1-2
V gene: TRBV29-1

CDR3 protein: CASSQETSGGQLFF
CDR3 DNA: TGTGCCAGCAGCCAAGAAACTAGCGGGGGACAGCTGTTTTTT
clone size: NA
D gene: TRBD2
J gene: TRBJ2-2
V gene: TRBV3-1/TRBV3-2

CDR3 protein: CASRGPVKGKGVNEKLFF
CDR3 DNA: TGTGCCAGCAGGGGGCCAGTGAAAGGGAAAGGTGTTAATGAAAAACTGTTTTTT
clone size: NA
D gene: NA
J gene: TRBJ1-4
V gene: TRBV2

CDR3 protein: CASSLTGQAYEQYF
CDR3 DNA: TGCGCCAGCAGCTTAACCGGACAGGCCTACGAGCAGTACTTC
clone size: NA
D gene: TRBD1
J gene: TRBJ2-7
V gene: TRBV5-1

CDR3 protein: CASSRSRMRGLGNTIYF
CDR3 DNA: TGTGCCAGCAGCCGATCCAGAATGCGGGGTCTCGGAAACACCATATATTTT
clone size: NA
D gene: NA
J gene: TRBJ1-3
V gene: TRBV11-2

CDR3 protein: CATSSTTGGVYNEQFF
CDR3 DNA: TGTGCCACCAGCAGCACGACAGGGGGTGTCTACAATGAGCAGTTCTTC
clone size: NA
D gene: TRBD1
J gene: TRBJ2-1
V gene: TRBV15

CDR3 protein: CASSSGTGDTGELFF
CDR3 DNA: TGTGCCAGCAGCTCCGGGACAGGGGACACCGGGGAGCTGTTTTTT
clone size: NA
D gene: TRBD1
J gene: TRBJ2-2
V gene: TRBV5-4

CDR3 protein: CASSHEVNRAGRKLFF
CDR3 DNA: TGTGCCAGCAGCCACGAGGTTAACAGGGCTGGGCGAAAACTGTTTTTT
clone size: few
D gene: NA
J gene: TRBJ1-4
V gene: TRBV3-1/TRBV3-2

CDR3 protein: CASSTTGGARDGYTF
CDR3 DNA: TGTGCCAGTAGTACCACAGGGGGAGCGCGGGATGGCTACACCTTC
clone size: NA
D gene: TRBD1
J gene: TRBJ1-2
V gene: TRBV19

CDR3 protein: CASLRGRSSYNSPLHF
CDR3 DNA: TGTGCCAGCTTAAGGGGCAGGAGCTCCTATAATTCACCCCTCCACTTT
clone size: NA
D gene: NA
J gene: TRBJ1-6
V gene: TRBV2

CDR3 protein: CASSIRDRGHTEAFF
CDR3 DNA: TGTGCCAGCAGCATAAGGGACAGGGGGCACACGGAAGCTTTCTTT
clone size: NA
D gene: TRBD1
J gene: TRBJ1-1
V gene: TRBV5-6

CDR3 protein: CASSLRTQGNEQFF
CDR3 DNA: TGTGCCAGCAGCTTAAGGACACAGGGGAATGAGCAGTTCTTC
clone size: NA
D gene: TRBD1
J gene: TRBJ2-1
V gene: TRBV7-2

CDR3 protein: CASSQGQGAKGNQPQHF
CDR3 DNA: TGTGCCAGCAGTCAAGGACAGGGGGCGAAAGGCAATCAGCCCCAGCATTTT
clone size: NA
D gene: TRBD1
J gene: TRBJ1-5
V gene: TRBV2

CDR3 protein: CASSQDAASGQETQYF
CDR3 DNA: TGCGCCAGCAGCCAAGATGCGGCTAGCGGACAAGAGACCCAGTACTTC
clone size: NA
D gene: TRBD2
J gene: TRBJ2-5
V gene: TRBV4-3

CDR3 protein: CASSPTITGNYGYTF
CDR3 DNA: TGTGCCAGCAGCCCTACCATAACAGGAAACTATGGCTACACCTTC
clone size: NA
D gene: NA
J gene: TRBJ1-2
V gene: TRBV3-1/TRBV3-2

CDR3 protein: CASSWSADRSYEQYF
CDR3 DNA: TGTGCCAGCAGCTGGTCCGCGGACAGATCCTACGAGCAGTACTTC
clone size: once
D gene: NA
J gene: TRBJ2-7
V gene: TRBV7-2

CDR3 protein: CASNHGPDEAGNTIYF
CDR3 DNA: TGTGCCAGTAACCATGGCCCCGATGAGGCTGGAAACACCATATATTTT
clone size: NA
D gene: NA
J gene: TRBJ1-3
V gene: TRBV19

CDR3 protein: CASSMLGTGGTLHYGYTF
CDR3 DNA: TGTGCCAGTAGTATGTTGGGGACAGGGGGGACCCTTCACTATGGCTACACCTTC
clone size: few
D gene: TRBD1
J gene: TRBJ1-2
V gene: TRBV19

CDR3 protein: CATKTGGVNTGELFF
CDR3 DNA: TGTGCCACCAAGACAGGGGGCGTAAACACCGGGGAGCTGTTTTTT
clone size: NA
D gene: TRBD1
J gene: TRBJ2-2
V gene: TRBV5-4

CDR3 protein: CASSQKGARSNQPQHF
CDR3 DNA: TGTGCCAGCAGCCAAAAGGGGGCGCGAAGCAATCAGCCCCAGCATTTT
clone size: NA
D gene: TRBD1
J gene: TRBJ1-5
V gene: TRBV6-2/TRBV6-3

CDR3 protein: CASSSAGRGPPLRGYTF
CDR3 DNA: TGTGCCAGCAGCTCAGCCGGGAGAGGGCCACCCCTAAGGGGCTACACCTTC
clone size: NA
D gene: NA
J gene: TRBJ1-2
V gene: TRBV14

CDR3 protein: CASSPPRVNEKLFF
CDR3 DNA: TGTGCCAGCAGCCCGCCGAGAGTTAATGAAAAACTGTTTTTT
clone size: NA
D gene: NA
J gene: TRBJ1-4
V gene: TRBV5-8

CDR3 protein: CASKEDYSNQPQHF
CDR3 DNA: TGTGCCAGTAAGGAGGATTATAGCAATCAGCCCCAGCATTTT
clone size: NA
D gene: NA
J gene: TRBJ1-5
V gene: TRBV19